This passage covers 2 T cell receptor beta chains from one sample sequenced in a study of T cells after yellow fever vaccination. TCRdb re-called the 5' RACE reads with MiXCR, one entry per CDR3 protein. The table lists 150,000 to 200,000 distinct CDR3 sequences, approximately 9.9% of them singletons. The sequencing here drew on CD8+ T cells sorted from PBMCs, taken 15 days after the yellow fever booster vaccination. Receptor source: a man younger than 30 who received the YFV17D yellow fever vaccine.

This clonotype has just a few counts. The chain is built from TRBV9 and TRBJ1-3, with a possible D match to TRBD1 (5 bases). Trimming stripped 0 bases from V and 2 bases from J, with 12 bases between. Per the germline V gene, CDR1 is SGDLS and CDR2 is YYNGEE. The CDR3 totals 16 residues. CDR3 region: CASSVAWGNTGNTIYF. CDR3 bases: TGTGCCAGCAGCGTAGCGTGGGGGAATACTGGAAACACCATATATTTT.

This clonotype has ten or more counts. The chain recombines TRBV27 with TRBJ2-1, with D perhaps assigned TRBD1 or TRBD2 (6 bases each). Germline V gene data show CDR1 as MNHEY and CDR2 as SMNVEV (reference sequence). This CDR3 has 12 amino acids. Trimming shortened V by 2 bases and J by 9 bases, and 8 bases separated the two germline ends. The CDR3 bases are TGTGCCAGCAGTTTAGGGGGGCGTGAGCAGTTCTTC. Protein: CASSLGGREQFF.